This record covers a single T cell receptor beta chain. At one of its ends the junction is not consistent with the germline gene, which may arise from a read error. These data originate in a study of T cell changes during pregnancy in multiple sclerosis. Here immunoSEQ multiplex PCR was the method, and the copy in TCRdb shows in-frame clones only, minus some. Of under 35,000 clones in the sample, more than 75% are singletons; the top ten hold 8.3%. This CDR3 contains 12 residues. CDR1 and CDR2 from the germline V gene are SGHAT and FQNNGV. The chain uses TRBV11-2 and TRBJ1-4; no firm D call. The sequence was collected from a female donor with multiple sclerosis, enrolled in a pregnancy study. The material sequenced was CD8+ T cells from peripheral blood mononuclear cells, taken after pregnancy. The CDR3 nucleotides read TGTGCCAGCAGCTTAGGGGTCGGGTCGAAATCTTTT. This sequence encodes CASSLGVGSKSF.